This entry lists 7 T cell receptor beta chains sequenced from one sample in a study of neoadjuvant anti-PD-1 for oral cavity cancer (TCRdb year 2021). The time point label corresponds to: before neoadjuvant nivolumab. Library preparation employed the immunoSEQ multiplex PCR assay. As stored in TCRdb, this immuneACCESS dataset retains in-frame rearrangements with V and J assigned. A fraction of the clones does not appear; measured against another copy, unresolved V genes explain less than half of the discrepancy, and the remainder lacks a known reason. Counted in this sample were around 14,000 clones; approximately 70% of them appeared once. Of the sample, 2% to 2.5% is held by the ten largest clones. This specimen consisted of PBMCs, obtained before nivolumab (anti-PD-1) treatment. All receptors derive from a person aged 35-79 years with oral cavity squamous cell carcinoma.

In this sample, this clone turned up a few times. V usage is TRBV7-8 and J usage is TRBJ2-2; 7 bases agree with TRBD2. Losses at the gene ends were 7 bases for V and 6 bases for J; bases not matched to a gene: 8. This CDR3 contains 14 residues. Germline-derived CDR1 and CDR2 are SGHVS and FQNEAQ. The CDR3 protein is CASKRDYPPGELFF. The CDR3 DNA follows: TGTGCCAGCAAGAGGGACTACCCTCCCGGGGAGCTGTTTTTT.

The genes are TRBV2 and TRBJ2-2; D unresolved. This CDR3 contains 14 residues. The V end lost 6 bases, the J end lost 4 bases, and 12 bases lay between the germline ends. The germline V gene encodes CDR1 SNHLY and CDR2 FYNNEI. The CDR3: CASRMDPTTGELFF. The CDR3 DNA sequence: TGTGCCAGCAGGATGGACCCCACCACCGGGGAGCTGTTTTTT.

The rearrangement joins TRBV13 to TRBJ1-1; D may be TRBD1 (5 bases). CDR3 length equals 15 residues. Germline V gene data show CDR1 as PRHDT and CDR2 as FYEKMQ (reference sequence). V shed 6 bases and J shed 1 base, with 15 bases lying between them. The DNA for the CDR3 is TGTGCCAGCAGTCTATCCTGGGGGAGGAACACTGAAGCTTTCTTT. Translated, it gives CASSLSWGRNTEAFF. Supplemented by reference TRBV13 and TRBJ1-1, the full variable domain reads AAGVIQSPRHLIKEKRETATLKCYPIPRHDTVYWYQQGPGQDPQFLISFYEKMQSDKGSIPDRFSAQQFSDYHSELNMSSLELGDSALYFCASSLSWGRNTEAFFGQGTRLTVV.

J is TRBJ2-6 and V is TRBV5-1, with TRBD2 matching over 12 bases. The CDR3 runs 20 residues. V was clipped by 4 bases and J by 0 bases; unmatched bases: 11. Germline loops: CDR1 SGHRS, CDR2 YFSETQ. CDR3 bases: TGCGCCAGCAGCCTTCTAGGACTAGCGGGACCTCTCTCTGGGGCCAACGTCCTGACTTTC. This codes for CASSLLGLAGPLSGANVLTF.

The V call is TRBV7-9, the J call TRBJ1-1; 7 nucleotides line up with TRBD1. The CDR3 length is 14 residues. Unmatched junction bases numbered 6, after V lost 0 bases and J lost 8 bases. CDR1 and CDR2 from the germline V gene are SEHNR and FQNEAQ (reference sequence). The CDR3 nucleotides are TGTGCCAGCAGCTTAGCTTCGACAGGGACCGAAGCTTTCTTT. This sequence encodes CASSLASTGTEAFF.

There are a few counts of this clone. This chain's CDR3 is CASSLDPGQGSTEAFF. The CDR3 bases are TGTGCCAGCAGTCTCGATCCGGGACAGGGTTCCACTGAAGCTTTCTTT. The rearrangement joins TRBV7-9 to TRBJ1-1, with TRBD1 matching 9 bases. V lost 6 bases to trimming and J lost 4 bases; unmatched junction nucleotides: 12. Germline V gene lookup returns CDR1 SEHNR and CDR2 FQNEAQ (reference sequence). The CDR3 covers 16 residues.

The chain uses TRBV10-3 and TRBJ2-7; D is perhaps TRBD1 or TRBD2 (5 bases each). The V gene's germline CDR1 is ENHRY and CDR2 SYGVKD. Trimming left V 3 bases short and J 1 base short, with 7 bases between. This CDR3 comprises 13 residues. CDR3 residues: CAISDRESYEQYF. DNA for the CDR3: TGTGCCATCAGTGACAGGGAGTCCTACGAGCAGTACTTC.